This section outlines one T cell receptor (beta chain) sequence together with its context. The entry originates in a study of blood T cell repertoires in COVID-19. Turning to the study itself: Collection of acute and convalescent COVID-19 samples took place in the United States, Italy and Spain. The analysed material was cDNA or gDNA that came from T cells, B-cell-depleted T cells, or PBMCs.

Using immunoSEQ multiplex PCR, the repertoire was profiled, and TCRdb retains in-frame clones only, with some absent. The sample has a few hundred thousand clones, approximately 85% seen once; the top ten hold 4.3%. The cohort comprised adults aged about 18 to 100 years residing in under 25 US areas. The CDR3 loop spans 17 amino acids. Germline CDR1 is KGHSH and CDR2 is LQKENI. Trimming shortened V by 4 bases and J by 4 bases, and 20 bases separated the two germline ends. The sequencing input was PBMCs or T cells enriched from blood (not recorded which). This TCR was recovered from a woman aged 25-40 years who had recovered from COVID-19. The chain is built from TRBV18 and TRBJ1-5; D not certain. The CDR3 spells CASSQDAVIRMNQPQHF. CDR3 nucleotides: TGTGCCAGCTCACAGGATGCGGTCATACGGATGAATCAGCCCCAGCATTTT. The full variable domain, rest sourced from reference TRBV18 and TRBJ1-5, is NAGVMQNPRHLVRRRGQEARLRCSPMKGHSHVYWYRQLPEEGLKFMVYLQKENIIDESGMPKERFSAEFPKEGPSILRIQQVVRGDSAAYFCASSQDAVIRMNQPQHFGDGTRLSIL.